The entry that follows covers one TCR beta chain sequence. Under the authors' procedure: Amplification of reference gene primers provided the estimated nucleated cell counts. Measured with immunoSEQ multiplex PCR; TCRdb has only the in-frame clones, and not every one. For V, J and clone size, that table is used; D and trimming come from the DNA. Of 150,000 to 200,000 clones listed, about four fifths were seen once; the top ten hold approximately 8.7%. These data belong to a study of blood T cell repertoires in COVID-19. Looking at the study overall: Researchers got acute and convalescent COVID-19 samples from the United States, Italy and Spain. Nucleic acid was either cDNA or gDNA, and it came from T cells, B-cell-depleted T cells, or PBMCs.

There are 14 residues in the CDR3. V was pared by 3 bases and J by 4 bases, with 10 bases between. Looked up from germline, CDR1 is SGHTA and CDR2 is FQGNSA. The sequence was obtained from a woman between 65 and 79 years old with acute or convalescent COVID-19. V is TRBV7-2 and J is TRBJ1-5; weak D call: TRBD1 (5 bases). What was sequenced was peripheral blood. CDR3: CASSFGALNQPQHF. The CDR3 bases are TGTGCCAGCAGCTTTGGGGCCCTTAATCAGCCCCAGCATTTT.